The clone carrying this TCR beta chain was counted only a few times. These data originate in a study of control samples from healthy donors and cancer patients. The data were produced by immunoSEQ multiplex PCR, yet TCRdb's version contains in-frame clones alone and is incomplete. The repertoire consists of around 84,000 clones, with around 91% occurring once and the leading ten covering approximately 14%. The germline gives CDR1 MNHEY, CDR2 SMNVEV (reference sequence). Trimming removed 0 bases from V and 5 bases from J, with 7 bases in between. This CDR3 has 13 amino acids. The rearrangement joins TRBV27 to TRBJ2-5; D not resolved. This TCR was recovered from a man in his thirties or forties in good health. Sequenced sample: blood. This chain's CDR3 is CASSLSVLETQYF. For the CDR3, the DNA is TGTGCCAGCAGTTTATCGGTCTTGGAGACCCAGTACTTC.